These 29 T cell receptor beta chains were all obtained from the same sample, sequenced in a study of T cells in Graves' hyperthyroidism and ophthalmopathy. TCR beta CDR3 region amplification was performed from RNA transcripts. During a first-round RT-PCR of the TCR CDR3, the HTBI primer set was used. From the multiplex PCR reads, TCRdb called clonotypes with MiXCR, one entry per CDR3 protein. The profile shows approximately 410,000 distinct CDR3 sequences, about 15% of them singletons. The sequenced sample was blood. The source of these receptors is a man younger than 30 with Graves' ophthalmopathy.

This clonotype occurred many times. The chain joins TRBV2 to TRBJ2-1; 7 bases map to TRBD1. From germline, CDR1 is SNHLY and CDR2 FYNNEI. The V and J ends lost 6 bases and 7 bases, in that order; junction bases with no gene match: 6. The CDR3 is 13 residues long. Here the CDR3 DNA reads TGTGCCAGCAGGAGGGGGCCGGGTAATGAGCAGTTCTTC. This encodes CASRRGPGNEQFF.

The sample holds a few counts of this clonotype. The genes are TRBV7-8 and TRBJ2-6, with D perhaps TRBD2 (5 bases). Trimming cost V 4 bases and J 0 bases, with 7 bases left between them. The length of the CDR3 is 15 residues. Germline V gives CDR1 SGHVS, CDR2 FQNEAQ. CDR3 sequence reads: CASSSSPSGANVLTF. Written as DNA, the CDR3 is TGTGCCAGCAGCTCTAGCCCCTCTGGGGCCAACGTCCTGACTTTC. Using reference TRBV7-8 and TRBJ2-6 for the parts outside the CDR3, the full variable domain is GAGVSQSPRYKVAKRGQDVALRCDPISGHVSLFWYQQALGQGPEFLTYFQNEAQLDKSGLPSDRFFAERPEGSVSTLKIQRTQQEDSAVYLCASSSSPSGANVLTFGAGSRLTVL.

The chain carries TRBV12-3 or TRBV12-4 and TRBJ2-1; TRBD2 matches 11 bases. CDR3 length equals 15 residues. J gave up 9 bases and V 6 bases, and 10 bases lay outside the gene matches. Written as DNA, the CDR3 is TGTGCCAGCAGAAGAACTAGCGGGGGCCCCACTGAGCAGTTCTTC. Translating gives CASRRTSGGPTEQFF.

At least ten counts were recorded for this clonotype. V gene TRBV7-9 combines with J gene TRBJ2-2; D gene uncertain. Germline-derived CDR1 and CDR2 are SEHNR and FQNEAQ (reference sequence). The CDR3 extends over 14 amino acids. Trimming took off 2 bases at V and 5 bases at J, with 9 bases between the two ends. CDR3 sequence: CASSLFLGTGELFF. The CDR3, as DNA: TGTGCCAGCAGCTTATTTCTGGGGACCGGGGAGCTGTTTTTT.

This clonotype was seen ten or more times. This chain joins TRBV11-2 and TRBJ2-5; perhaps D is TRBD1 or TRBD2 (5 bases each). Trimming left V 1 base short and J 5 bases short, with 11 bases between. Germline CDR1 and CDR2: SGHAT and FQNNGV. The CDR3 runs 14 residues. In DNA, the CDR3 is TGTGCCAGCAGCTTAGGGTGGGGGTATGAGACCCAGTACTTC. Translating gives CASSLGWGYETQYF. Supplemented by reference TRBV11-2 and TRBJ2-5, the full variable domain reads EAGVAQSPRYKIIEKRQSVAFWCNPISGHATLYWYQQILGQGPKLLIQFQNNGVVDDSQLPKDRFSAERLKGVDSTLKIQPAKLEDSAVYLCASSLGWGYETQYFGPGTRLLVL.

This clonotype was seen only once. The genes are TRBV11-3 and TRBJ2-7, with 7 bases matching TRBD2. This CDR3 comprises 16 residues. CDR1 is SGHNT and CDR2 is YENEEA in the germline V gene. V dropped 2 bases and J dropped 1; count of bases not matched to a gene: 8. As DNA, the CDR3 is TGTGCCAGCAGCTTATGGTACAGCGGGGAATCCTACGAGCAGTACTTC. Translation: CASSLWYSGESYEQYF.

The V call is TRBV4-2, the J call TRBJ1-6, with D hard to call. Germline CDR1 is LGHNA and CDR2 is YNFKEQ. The CDR3 extends over 13 amino acids. V was trimmed by 4 bases and J by 9 bases, leaving 10 bases between them. The CDR3 here is CASSPERASPLHF. In DNA form, the CDR3 reads TGTGCCAGCAGCCCCGAAAGAGCTTCACCCCTCCACTTT.

V usage is TRBV18 and J usage is TRBJ2-1; D remains unclear. The length of the CDR3 is 14 residues. The germline CDR1 and CDR2 sequences are KGHSH and LQKENI. V shed 0 bases and J shed 8 bases, with 11 bases lying between them. The DNA for the CDR3 is TGTGCCAGCTCACCACCACTCAGAACCTATGAGCAGTTCTTC. This gives the protein CASSPPLRTYEQFF.

This clonotype was observed a handful of times. The chain employs TRBV6-1 and TRBJ1-2; D uncertain. The V end was cut by 8 bases, the J end by 6 bases, with 13 bases between. The CDR3 has 12 amino acids. Per germline, CDR1 MNHNS and CDR2 SASEGT. CDR3 amino acids: CASWNGEDGYTF. The CDR3 nucleotides read TGTGCCAGCTGGAACGGAGAGGATGGCTACACCTTC.

This clonotype showed up many times. V and J are TRBV6-5 and TRBJ1-1; no clear D gene. CDR3 size: 15 residues. Germline CDR1 and CDR2: MNHEY and SVGAGI. V was trimmed by 2 bases and J by 3 bases, leaving 13 bases between them. The CDR3 DNA sequence: TGTGCCAGCAGTTACGCTCGGGCTCCGTACACTGAAGCTTTCTTT. Translated: CASSYARAPYTEAFF.

This clonotype was detected only a few times. V and J are TRBV19 and TRBJ1-6, with 7 bases matching TRBD1. The germline gives CDR1 LNHDA, CDR2 SQIVND (reference sequence). Trimming at V came to 6 bases and at J to 6 bases, leaving 8 bases not matched to a gene. This CDR3 region has 15 residues. The CDR3 DNA reads as TGTGCCAGTAGAGGGGGACAGTCTACTAATTCACCCCTCCACTTT. Its protein is CASRGGQSTNSPLHF.

The rearrangement links TRBV19 to TRBJ2-5, with 8 bases lining up with TRBD1. V shed 6 bases and J 5 bases; nucleotides not matched to a gene: 5. The germline V gene has CDR1 LNHDA and CDR2 SQIVND (reference sequence). The CDR3 length is 13 residues. As DNA, the CDR3 is TGTGCCAGTAGGCCAGGGGGCAGGGAGACCCAGTACTTC. It codes for CASRPGGRETQYF. The full variable domain, completed using reference TRBV19 and TRBJ2-5, is DGGITQSPKYLFRKEGQNVTLSCEQNLNHDAMYWYRQDPGQGLRLIYYSQIVNDFQKGDIAEGYSVSREKKESFPLTVTSAQKNPTAFYLCASRPGGRETQYFGPGTRLLVL.

A few counts support this clonotype. This chain uses TRBV9 with TRBJ2-5; D not certain. CDR3 length equals 14 residues. Trimming removed 0 bases at V and 5 bases at J, with 11 bases between. Germline V lookup: CDR1 SGDLS, CDR2 YYNGEE. The CDR3 region is CASSVAPGSETQYF. CDR3 DNA: TGTGCCAGCAGCGTAGCCCCGGGTTCGGAGACCCAGTACTTC. Supplemented by reference TRBV9 and TRBJ2-5, the full variable domain reads DSGVTQTPKHLITATGQRVTLRCSPRSGDLSVYWYQQSLDQGLQFLIQYYNGEERAKGNILERFSAQQFPDLHSELNLSSLELGDSALYFCASSVAPGSETQYFGPGTRLLVL.

In this sample, this clonotype turned up many times. The chain is built from TRBV14 and TRBJ1-1; D not certain. The CDR3 has 15 residues. The V and J ends lost 1 base and 4 bases respectively, with 13 bases between them. Germline lookup yields CDR1 SGHDN and CDR2 FVKESK. CDR3 sequence (DNA): TGTGCCAGCAGCCAAGCACGGCCTTTTGGCACTGAAGCTTTCTTT. Translating gives CASSQARPFGTEAFF. Drawing the rest from reference TRBV14 and TRBJ1-1, the complete variable domain is EAGVTQFPSHSVIEKGQTVTLRCDPISGHDNLYWYRRVMGKEIKFLLHFVKESKQDESGMPNNRFLAERTGGTYSTLKVQPAELEDSGVYFCASSQARPFGTEAFFGQGTRLTVV.

V and J are TRBV11-2 and TRBJ1-1, with D unresolved. The V end lost 0 bases, the J end lost 6 bases, and 8 bases lay between the germline ends. CDR1 is SGHAT, CDR2 FQNNGV, per germline. The CDR3 length is 13 residues. This chain's CDR3 is CASSLDPESEAFF. The CDR3 DNA reads TGTGCCAGCAGCTTAGATCCGGAGTCTGAAGCTTTCTTT.

This clonotype was counted at least ten times. V and J are TRBV5-1 and TRBJ2-3, with D maybe TRBD2 (6 bases). Germline CDR1 is SGHRS and CDR2 is YFSETQ. The CDR3 covers 14 residues. Trimming pared 0 bases from V and 3 bases from J, leaving 8 bases between. The CDR3 nucleotides read TGCGCCAGCAGCTTGGATCTAGCGACAGATACGCAGTATTTT. This codes for CASSLDLATDTQYF.

This clonotype showed up many times. The V gene is TRBV5-6, the J gene TRBJ1-5; D ambiguous. Germline CDR1 reads SGHDT; CDR2 reads YYEEEE. Trimming removed 4 bases at V and 1 base at J, with 9 bases between. This CDR3 comprises 14 residues. The CDR3 sequence: CASSQGWSNQPQHF. CDR3 nucleotides: TGTGCCAGCAGCCAAGGATGGAGCAATCAGCCCCAGCATTTT.

This clonotype was detected many times. The V and J genes are TRBV3-1 and TRBJ2-7; D not resolved. V shed 3 bases and J shed 6 bases, with 12 bases lying between them. The CDR3 extends over 13 amino acids. CDR1 and CDR2 from the germline V gene are LGHDT and YNNKEL (reference sequence). CDR3 residues: CASSQAPFGEQYF. The CDR3 DNA reads as TGTGCCAGCAGCCAGGCCCCCTTCGGCGAGCAGTACTTC.

This clonotype was detected ten times or more. The chain links TRBV4-2 to TRBJ2-1; 8 bases fit TRBD2. J lost 9 bases, V lost 4 bases, and 11 bases had no gene match. The CDR3 is made up of 15 amino acids. Germline V CDR1 and CDR2: LGHNA, YNFKEQ. The CDR3 loop is CASSRSERESVEQFF. The CDR3 DNA follows: TGTGCCAGCAGCCGTAGCGAGCGGGAGTCAGTTGAGCAGTTCTTC.

This clonotype was seen repeatedly, ten times or more. This chain joins TRBV11-2 and TRBJ2-4; D is possibly TRBD1 (6 bases). Germline V gene data show CDR1 as SGHAT and CDR2 as FQNNGV. V was trimmed by 1 base and J by 5 bases, leaving 15 bases between them. The CDR3 spans 16 residues. The CDR3 DNA is TGTGCCAGCAGCTTAGGACAGGACGGATACCAAAACATTCAGTACTTC. Amino acid sequence: CASSLGQDGYQNIQYF.

Ten or more counts support this clonotype. The rearrangement uses TRBV9 and TRBJ2-7; D remains ambiguous. The CDR3 has 15 amino acids. The V end lost 0 bases, the J end lost 3 bases, and 13 bases lay between the germline ends. Germline values: CDR1 SGDLS, CDR2 YYNGEE. CDR3 residues: CASSVAPGDSYEQYF. In nucleotides, the CDR3 is TGTGCCAGCAGCGTAGCTCCGGGTGATAGCTACGAGCAGTACTTC.

This clonotype was seen more than once but under ten times. The chain carries TRBV5-6 and TRBJ2-5; TRBD2 aligns across 9 bases. This CDR3 region has 12 residues. CDR1 is SGHDT, CDR2 YYEEEE, per germline. The V and J ends lost 2 bases and 12 bases, in that order; junction bases with no gene match: 5. The CDR3 DNA reads TGTGCCAGCAGCTTAAGGCGCGGGGGGGAGTACTTC. Translation: CASSLRRGGEYF.

This clonotype was seen many times. This sequence joins TRBV11-2 and TRBJ2-7, with TRBD1 matching 7 bases. V was pared by 4 bases and J by 2 bases, with 5 bases of the junction left unmatched. The CDR3 is made up of 14 amino acids. Germline V gene lookup returns CDR1 SGHAT and CDR2 FQNNGV. CDR3 amino acids: CASSYRDRPYEQYF. CDR3 DNA: TGTGCCAGCAGCTACCGGGACAGACCCTACGAGCAGTACTTC. Full variable domain (rest looked up from reference TRBV11-2 and TRBJ2-7): EAGVAQSPRYKIIEKRQSVAFWCNPISGHATLYWYQQILGQGPKLLIQFQNNGVVDDSQLPKDRFSAERLKGVDSTLKIQPAKLEDSAVYLCASSYRDRPYEQYFGPGTRLTVT.

The chain has TRBV29-1 and TRBJ2-3; 7 bases align to TRBD2. With 3 bases clipped from V and 4 bases from J, the junction kept 13 bases outside the gene matches. The germline gives CDR1 SQVTM, CDR2 ANQGSEA. CDR3 length: 16 amino acids. CDR3 coding DNA: TGCAGCGTTGACGAAAAAGGGCGGGGGTCTGCAGATACGCAGTATTTT. It codes for CSVDEKGRGSADTQYF.

This clonotype was picked up many times. The chain carries TRBV12-3 or TRBV12-4 and TRBJ2-1; possible D gene TRBD1, 6 bases. The CDR3 sequence is 13 residues long. Trimming stripped 6 bases from V and 7 bases from J, with 13 bases between. CDR3 nucleotides: TGTGCCAGCAGCCCGACAGGCCCTAATGAGCAGTTCTTC. Translated: CASSPTGPNEQFF.

This clonotype was seen many times. The chain employs TRBV6-6 and TRBJ1-1; the D gene is possibly TRBD1 (5 bases). Germline CDR1 MNHNY, CDR2 SVGAGI (reference sequence). V shed 2 bases and J shed 5 bases, with 15 bases lying between them. The CDR3 is 15 residues long. The CDR3 DNA is TGTGCCAGCAGTTACAGTTCACGGGGGAGAACTGAAGCTTTCTTT. Translation gives CASSYSSRGRTEAFF.

This clonotype was seen ten or more times. This sequence joins TRBV3-1 and TRBJ1-1, with TRBD1 matching 9 bases. V shed 4 bases and J 5 bases; nucleotides not matched to a gene: 8. Germline-derived CDR1 and CDR2 are LGHDT and YNNKEL (reference sequence). This CDR3 region has 15 residues. The CDR3 region has the DNA TGTGCCAGCAGCCGCGGGACAGGGAGTTTGACTGAAGCTTTCTTT. Translated: CASSRGTGSLTEAFF. The whole variable domain, remainder taken from reference TRBV3-1 and TRBJ1-1, is DTAVSQTPKYLVTQMGNDKSIKCEQNLGHDTMYWYKQDSKKFLKIMFSYNNKELIINETVPNRFSPKSPDKAHLNLHINSLELGDSAVYFCASSRGTGSLTEAFFGQGTRLTVV.

Ten or more counts support this clonotype. The gene calls are TRBV11-2 and TRBJ2-3, with D possibly matching TRBD1 (6 bases). The CDR3 runs 17 residues. Germline assignment: CDR1 SGHAT and CDR2 FQNNGV. The V gene lost 0 bases and the J gene lost 2 bases, with 15 bases spanning the gap. The CDR3 DNA sequence: TGTGCCAGCAGCTTAGACACTAGGACAGAGTCCACAGATACGCAGTATTTT. It codes for CASSLDTRTESTDTQYF.

This clonotype was detected ten times or more. The V gene is TRBV3-1, the J gene TRBJ1-5; the D is unclear. V lost 4 bases to trimming and J lost 2 bases, with 9 bases between them. The germline CDR1 and CDR2 sequences are LGHDT and YNNKEL (reference sequence). The CDR3 totals 14 residues. The CDR3 here is CASSRFNGNQPQHF. The CDR3, as DNA: TGTGCCAGCAGCCGATTTAATGGCAATCAGCCCCAGCATTTT.